A selection of T cell receptor beta chains follows, all from one sample in a study of blood T cell repertoires in COVID-19. Assay used: immunoSEQ multiplex PCR; TCRdb lists only in-frame clones, some missing. The sample shows roughly 100,000 clones, about nine tenths of them seen only once. Sequenced material: peripheral blood. The source is a middle-aged man with acute or convalescent COVID-19. CDR3s include the opening cysteine and the closing phenylalanine or tryptophan. Fields, in order: D gene, V gene, clone size, J gene, CDR3 protein, CDR3 DNA. D genes are given only for firm matches. Clone size is shown for a subset of rows, as once, few, many or a class of expanded clone.

D: TRBD2
V: TRBV19
size: -
J: TRBJ2-7
CDR3: CASSIGLAASYEQYF
DNA: TGTGCCAGTAGTATAGGACTAGCGGCCTCCTACGAGCAGTACTTC

D: TRBD1
V: TRBV25-1
size: -
J: TRBJ2-3
CDR3: CASSERTGPDTQYF
DNA: TGTGCCAGCAGTGAGCGGACAGGGCCAGATACGCAGTATTTT

D: -
V: TRBV28
size: -
J: TRBJ2-6
CDR3: CASSTSGAGANVLTF
DNA: TGTGCCAGCAGTACCTCAGGGGCTGGGGCCAACGTCCTGACTTTC

D: -
V: TRBV5-1
size: -
J: TRBJ2-1
CDR3: CASSLRGARNEQFF
DNA: TGCGCCAGCAGCCTCCGTGGGGCGCGCAATGAGCAGTTCTTC

D: -
V: TRBV9
size: -
J: TRBJ1-4
CDR3: CASSVGVSNEKLFF
DNA: TGTGCCAGCAGCGTAGGAGTTTCTAATGAAAAACTGTTTTTT

D: -
V: TRBV27
size: -
J: TRBJ1-2
CDR3: CASSLFPDYGYTF
DNA: TGTGCCAGCAGTTTATTTCCCGACTATGGCTACACCTTC

D: TRBD1
V: TRBV12-5
size: -
J: TRBJ1-1
CDR3: CASGYSPGQMNTEAFF
DNA: TGTGCTAGTGGCTACTCCCCGGGACAGATGAACACTGAAGCTTTCTTT

D: TRBD1
V: TRBV6-5
size: -
J: TRBJ1-2
CDR3: CASSYATGGEGYGYTF
DNA: TGTGCCAGCAGTTACGCCACAGGGGGCGAAGGCTATGGCTACACCTTC

D: -
V: TRBV6-5
size: -
J: TRBJ2-1
CDR3: CASLLDGSHNEQFF
DNA: TGTGCCAGCCTACTAGATGGGAGCCACAATGAGCAGTTCTTC

D: -
V: TRBV5-1
size: -
J: TRBJ1-6
CDR3: CASSLDRAGNSPLHF
DNA: TGCGCCAGCAGCTTGGACAGGGCTGGGAATTCACCCCTCCACTTT

D: TRBD1
V: TRBV7-9
size: -
J: TRBJ1-4
CDR3: CASSIRTGGDEKLFF
DNA: TGTGCCAGCAGCATCCGGACAGGGGGCGATGAAAAACTGTTTTTT

D: TRBD2
V: TRBV4-1
size: -
J: TRBJ2-7
CDR3: CASSLRLAGVVYEQYF
DNA: TGCGCCAGCAGCCTACGACTAGCGGGAGTGGTCTACGAGCAGTACTTC

D: -
V: TRBV3-1/TRBV3-2
size: -
J: TRBJ2-1
CDR3: CASSQHSVGEQFF
DNA: TGTGCCAGCAGCCAACATAGCGTGGGTGAGCAGTTCTTC

D: -
V: TRBV7-9
size: -
J: TRBJ1-2
CDR3: CASSTGLGYTF
DNA: TGTGCCAGCAGTACAGGGCTCGGCTACACCTTC

D: TRBD2
V: TRBV3-1/TRBV3-2
size: -
J: TRBJ2-7
CDR3: CASSFRTGLAGVFSYEQYF
DNA: TGTGCCAGCAGCTTCCGGACGGGACTAGCGGGAGTGTTCTCCTACGAGCAGTACTTC

D: TRBD2
V: TRBV20-1
size: -
J: TRBJ2-3
CDR3: CSASSRTSGGAADTQYF
DNA: TGCAGTGCTAGTTCCCGGACTAGCGGAGGAGCGGCAGATACGCAGTATTTT

D: -
V: TRBV12-3/TRBV12-4
size: -
J: TRBJ2-5
CDR3: CATLAGNEETQYF
DNA: TGTGCCACCCTCGCAGGGAATGAGGAGACCCAGTACTTC

D: -
V: TRBV19
size: -
J: TRBJ2-2
CDR3: CASRLSGADTGELFF
DNA: TGTGCCAGTAGACTGTCAGGGGCGGACACCGGGGAGCTGTTTTTT

D: -
V: TRBV5-1
size: -
J: TRBJ2-1
CDR3: CASSFRRGNEQFF
DNA: TGCGCCAGCAGCTTTAGGCGGGGCAATGAGCAGTTCTTC

D: -
V: TRBV6-1
size: -
J: TRBJ1-5
CDR3: CASSERSGNQPQHF
DNA: TGTGCCAGCAGTGAAAGGAGCGGTAATCAGCCCCAGCATTTT

D: -
V: TRBV19
size: -
J: TRBJ1-1
CDR3: CASSIYRGGTEAFF
DNA: TGTGCCAGTAGTATTTATAGGGGAGGCACTGAAGCTTTCTTT

D: -
V: TRBV3-1/TRBV3-2
size: -
J: TRBJ1-1
CDR3: CASSLQGLAEAFF
DNA: TGTGCCAGCAGCCTTCAGGGTTTGGCTGAAGCTTTCTTT

D: -
V: TRBV2
size: -
J: TRBJ1-5
CDR3: CASKGDALGPQHF
DNA: TGTGCCAGCAAGGGGGACGCCCTAGGGCCCCAGCATTTT

D: TRBD1
V: TRBV27
size: -
J: TRBJ1-2
CDR3: CASSSLRGRHYGYTF
DNA: TGTGCCAGCAGTTCCCTCAGGGGGCGGCACTATGGCTACACCTTC

D: TRBD2
V: TRBV6-5
size: -
J: TRBJ2-1
CDR3: CATGPWGGYNEQFF
DNA: TGTGCCACGGGGCCCTGGGGGGGTTACAATGAGCAGTTCTTC

D: -
V: TRBV6-5
size: -
J: TRBJ1-3
CDR3: CASSSDRTIYF
DNA: TGTGCCAGCAGTTCAGACAGGACCATATATTTT

D: -
V: TRBV19
size: -
J: TRBJ1-5
CDR3: CASSRVRVTSNQPQHF
DNA: TGTGCCAGTAGTAGAGTCAGGGTAACGAGCAATCAGCCCCAGCATTTT

D: -
V: TRBV4-2
size: -
J: TRBJ1-3
CDR3: CASSQGAYSGNTIYF
DNA: TGTGCCAGCAGCCAAGGGGCATACTCTGGAAACACCATATATTTT

D: -
V: TRBV7-9
size: -
J: TRBJ2-1
CDR3: CASSLVGGAAWVEQFF
DNA: TGTGCCAGCAGCTTAGTGGGGGGGGCAGCCTGGGTGGAGCAGTTCTTC

D: -
V: TRBV7-9
size: many
J: TRBJ1-2
CDR3: CASSLYPPRGNYGYTF
DNA: TGTGCCAGCAGCTTATACCCCCCCAGGGGTAACTATGGCTACACCTTC

D: -
V: TRBV5-1
size: -
J: TRBJ1-2
CDR3: CASSPSVVAGNRNGYTF
DNA: TGCGCCAGCAGCCCAAGCGTCGTGGCAGGGAATAGGAATGGCTACACCTTC

D: TRBD1
V: TRBV27
size: -
J: TRBJ2-7
CDR3: CASSPGDRPYEQYF
DNA: TGTGCCAGCAGTCCCGGGGACAGACCCTACGAGCAGTACTTC

D: -
V: TRBV30
size: -
J: TRBJ2-7
CDR3: CACASGEQYF
DNA: TGTGCCTGCGCATCCGGCGAGCAGTACTTC

D: TRBD1
V: TRBV12-3/TRBV12-4
size: -
J: TRBJ2-1
CDR3: CASSLSRQGEQFF
DNA: TGTGCCAGCAGTTTATCACGACAGGGTGAGCAGTTCTTC

D: -
V: TRBV3-1/TRBV3-2
size: once
J: TRBJ2-5
CDR3: CASSSRRDRETQYF
DNA: TGTGCCAGCAGCTCAAGGCGGGATCGAGAGACCCAGTACTTC

D: TRBD2
V: TRBV19
size: -
J: TRBJ2-2
CDR3: CASSFLAGGNTGELFF
DNA: TGTGCCAGTAGTTTTTTAGCGGGGGGTAACACCGGGGAGCTGTTTTTT

D: TRBD1
V: TRBV6-5
size: few
J: TRBJ1-6
CDR3: CASSRDRVFSPLHF
DNA: TGTGCCAGCAGTCGGGACAGGGTATTTTCACCCCTCCACTTT

D: -
V: TRBV9
size: few
J: TRBJ1-1
CDR3: CASSLGGSSITEAFF
DNA: TGTGCCAGCAGCCTAGGTGGTAGCAGCATCACTGAAGCTTTCTTT

D: -
V: TRBV11-3
size: -
J: TRBJ2-3
CDR3: CASSITQGHGTDTQYF
DNA: TGTGCCAGCAGCATTACCCAGGGTCACGGCACAGATACGCAGTATTTT

D: TRBD1
V: TRBV10-3
size: -
J: TRBJ1-1
CDR3: CAIRAGQGTEAFF
DNA: TGTGCCATCAGGGCGGGACAGGGCACTGAAGCTTTCTTT

D: -
V: TRBV10-3
size: -
J: TRBJ2-1
CDR3: CASLRPPGNEQFF
DNA: TGTGCCAGCCTCCGGCCGCCGGGGAATGAGCAGTTCTTC

D: TRBD1
V: TRBV3-1/TRBV3-2
size: -
J: TRBJ2-7
CDR3: CASSPGTGETYEQYF
DNA: TGTGCCAGCAGCCCCGGGACAGGGGAAACCTACGAGCAGTACTTC

D: TRBD2
V: TRBV3-1/TRBV3-2
size: -
J: TRBJ2-7
CDR3: CASSQSGDTYEQYF
DNA: TGTGCCAGCAGCCAGAGCGGGGATACCTACGAGCAGTACTTC

D: -
V: TRBV24-1
size: -
J: TRBJ1-1
CDR3: CATSDGQNTEAFF
DNA: TGTGCCACCAGTGATGGACAGAACACTGAAGCTTTCTTT

D: -
V: TRBV7-8
size: -
J: TRBJ2-7
CDR3: CASSSYRDTYEQYF
DNA: TGTGCCAGCAGCTCCTACCGGGACACCTACGAGCAGTACTTC

D: -
V: TRBV7-2
size: -
J: TRBJ1-3
CDR3: CASTTSSGNTIYF
DNA: TGTGCCAGCACCACGAGCTCTGGAAACACCATATATTTT

D: -
V: TRBV2
size: -
J: TRBJ2-1
CDR3: CASSEVFDEQFF
DNA: TGTGCCAGCAGTGAAGTATTCGATGAGCAGTTCTTC

D: TRBD1
V: TRBV3-1/TRBV3-2
size: -
J: TRBJ1-1
CDR3: CASSQGLWDRVAEAFF
DNA: TGTGCCAGCAGCCAAGGACTTTGGGACAGGGTCGCTGAAGCTTTCTTT

D: TRBD1
V: TRBV28
size: -
J: TRBJ2-3
CDR3: CASSQGGSKDTQYF
DNA: TGTGCCAGCAGTCAAGGGGGCTCAAAAGATACGCAGTATTTT

D: TRBD2
V: TRBV30
size: -
J: TRBJ2-1
CDR3: CAWSLGGSEQFF
DNA: TGTGCCTGGAGCCTCGGGGGGAGTGAGCAGTTCTTC

D: -
V: TRBV7-9
size: -
J: TRBJ1-1
CDR3: CASSPRGGGTEAFF
DNA: TGTGCCAGCAGCCCCAGGGGTGGGGGCACTGAAGCTTTCTTT

D: TRBD1
V: TRBV6-5
size: -
J: TRBJ2-7
CDR3: CASRRQGVYEQYF
DNA: TGTGCCAGCAGGAGACAGGGGGTCTACGAGCAGTACTTC

D: TRBD1
V: TRBV7-2
size: -
J: TRBJ1-2
CDR3: CASSYRTGEDGYTF
DNA: TGTGCCAGCAGCTACCGGACAGGGGAGGATGGCTACACCTTC